This TCR beta chain was identified during a study of T-cell memory formation after mild COVID-19. Whole-study findings and limits: Mainly CM and EM harbored the contracting CD4+ clones; mainly EMRA harbored the CD8+ ones. Cross-reactive memory appears to have joined, as suggested by some responding clones showing up in pre-infection memory.

Trimming at V came to 2 bases and at J to 1 base, leaving 5 bases not matched to a gene. In germline, CDR1 is KGHDR, CDR2 SFDVKD. The CDR3 runs 16 residues. The authors produced TCR alpha and TCR beta cDNA libraries with sample barcodes and UMIs by 5'RACE using constant-segment primers. TCRdb recomputed calls from the 5' RACE reads with MiXCR, one row per CDR3 protein. In the table there are about 190,000 distinct CDR3 sequences, approximately 20% of which are singletons. In regard to this clonotype: What it binds is not known.

The source is an adult woman who had mild COVID-19 (a few samples of this study predate the infection). Cell type and time point are not known. This chain connects TRBV24-1 to TRBJ2-7, with 9 positions matching TRBD1. The sequencing input was PBMCs or a T cell subset sorted from them (not recorded which). The CDR3 spells CATSDSGTGHSYEQYF. In DNA form, the CDR3 reads TGTGCCACCAGTGATTCCGGGACAGGGCATTCCTACGAGCAGTACTTC.